The 17 T cell receptor beta chains listed next were all sequenced from one sample in a study of blood T cell repertoires in COVID-19. The repertoire was sequenced with immunoSEQ multiplex PCR; TCRdb's copy has only in-frame clones and lacks some. The repertoire consists of roughly 100,000 clones, with less than 85% occurring once and the leading ten covering 20% to 25%. The sample was peripheral blood. The receptors were sampled from a man in his 70s with active or convalescent COVID-19.

This chain joins TRBV5-4 and TRBJ1-1; TRBD1 might be the D (6 bases). Between the trimmed V and J ends, which lost 4 bases and 6 bases, there was a span of 16 bases. The CDR3 covers 14 residues. CDR1 and CDR2 (germline): SGHNT, YYREEE (reference sequence). CDR3 residues: CASSGRQDGAEAFF. The CDR3 nucleotides read TGTGCCAGCAGCGGTCGACAGGACGGGGCTGAAGCTTTCTTT.

The chain links TRBV24-1 to TRBJ2-7; 11 bases are shared with TRBD1. The J segment lost 7 bases and the V segment lost 2 bases, leaving 6 bases of the junction unmatched. This CDR3 spans 15 amino acids. The germline V gene has CDR1 KGHDR and CDR2 SFDVKD. The CDR3 DNA is TGTGCCACCAGTGATTCCCGGACAGGGGGCCGGGAGCAGTACTTC. This encodes CATSDSRTGGREQYF.

The chain has TRBV2 and TRBJ2-1; 8 bases map to TRBD1. CDR3 length equals 15 residues. The V gene's germline CDR1 is SNHLY and CDR2 FYNNEI. V shed 4 bases and J 7 bases; nucleotides not matched to a gene: 9. The CDR3 coding sequence is TGTGCCAGCAGTGCCCGGGACAGGTTTGGGAATGAGCAGTTCTTC. The encoded protein is CASSARDRFGNEQFF.

V and J are TRBV15 and TRBJ2-2; D unresolved. Between the trimmed V and J ends, which lost 1 base and 0 bases, there was a span of 9 bases. The germline gives CDR1 LNHNV, CDR2 YYDKDF (reference sequence). This CDR3 region has 16 residues. The CDR3 nucleotides read TGTGCCACCAGCAGAGCGCGCAACTCGAACACCGGGGAGCTGTTTTTT. The encoded protein is CATSRARNSNTGELFF.

The J gene is TRBJ2-5, the V gene TRBV19, with D tentatively TRBD1 (6 bases). V was cut by 6 bases and J by 4 bases, with 15 bases left in between. CDR3 length: 14 amino acids. From germline, CDR1 is LNHDA and CDR2 SQIVND (reference sequence). CDR3 sequence: CASRLSTGGETQYF. The CDR3 bases are TGTGCCAGTAGGCTTTCGACAGGTGGAGAGACCCAGTACTTC.

This clone appeared a single time. The gene calls are TRBV28 and TRBJ1-2, with 7 bases identical to TRBD1. Germline assignment: CDR1 MDHEN and CDR2 SYDVKM. V gave up 4 bases and J gave up 0 bases; unmatched junction bases: 5. The CDR3 runs to 15 residues. CDR3 DNA: TGTGCCAGCAGTTCGACAGGGCTAGCTAACTATGGCTACACCTTC. Translating it yields CASSSTGLANYGYTF.

The chain is built from TRBV6-5 and TRBJ1-1; TRBD1 matches at 8 bases. The CDR3 totals 14 residues. In germline, CDR1 is MNHEY, CDR2 SVGAGI. Trimming took 6 bases from V and 4 from J; bases not matched to a gene: 7. CDR3 coding DNA: TGTGCCAGCAGGAAGACAGGGGCGGGCACTGAAGCTTTCTTT. Protein sequence: CASRKTGAGTEAFF.

The genes are TRBV30 and TRBJ2-7; TRBD1 matches 7 bases. With V trimmed by 4 bases and J by 3 bases, 9 bases remained unmatched. Germline V gene sequence: CDR1 GTSNPN, CDR2 SVGIG (reference sequence). This CDR3 has 14 residues. The CDR3, as DNA: TGTGCCTGGATCGGAAAAGGGGGCATCTACGAGCAGTACTTC. This translates into CAWIGKGGIYEQYF.

The CDR3 spells CASSPRGGFSGELFF. In nucleotides, the CDR3 is TGCGCCAGCAGCCCCCGGGGTGGGTTCAGCGGGGAGCTGTTTTTT. The chain combines TRBV5-1 with TRBJ2-2, with D tentatively TRBD2 (5 bases). The CDR3 runs 15 residues. The germline gives CDR1 SGHRS, CDR2 YFSETQ. The ends were cut back, 4 bases at V and 7 bases at J, with 17 bases in the middle.

The chain carries TRBV29-1 and TRBJ2-3; weak D call: TRBD2 (7 bases). The CDR3 has 10 residues. Between the trimmed V and J ends, which lost 7 bases and 14 bases, there was a span of 16 bases. Germline CDR1 is SQVTM and CDR2 is ANQGSEA. The CDR3 here is CSARAGGLYF. The CDR3 DNA sequence: TGCAGCGCGAGGGCCGGGGGGCTGTATTTT.

The chain is built from TRBV6-5 and TRBJ1-2; the D is unclear. Trimming stripped 5 bases from V and 2 bases from J, with 9 bases between. The CDR3 totals 13 residues. Looked up from germline, CDR1 is MNHEY and CDR2 is SVGAGI. CDR3 sequence reads: CASSKTANYGYTF. The CDR3 bases are TGTGCCAGCAGTAAGACTGCAAACTATGGCTACACCTTC.

V usage is TRBV11-3 and J usage is TRBJ2-3; maybe TRBD2 (5 bases). Germline CDR1 and CDR2: SGHNT and YENEEA. The CDR3 sequence is 14 residues long. V lost 3 bases and J 6 bases, leaving 13 bases between the germline ends. CDR3 in amino acids: CASSLSTGTDTQYF. The CDR3 DNA sequence: TGTGCCAGCAGCTTGTCTACGGGAACGGATACGCAGTATTTT.

The chain recombines TRBV5-1 with TRBJ2-7, with 9 bases matching TRBD1. CDR3 length equals 16 residues. J lost 6 bases, V lost 1 base, and 11 bases had no gene match. Per the germline V gene, CDR1 is SGHRS and CDR2 is YFSETQ. This CDR3 reads CASSLTAGTGRSEQYF. CDR3 DNA sequence: TGCGCCAGCAGCTTGACTGCCGGGACAGGGAGAAGCGAGCAGTACTTC.

The CDR3 sequence is CASGTSLFYNEQFF. DNA of the CDR3: TGTGCCAGCGGGACTAGCCTATTCTACAATGAGCAGTTCTTC. J is TRBJ2-1 and V is TRBV19, with 9 bases fitting TRBD2. The J segment lost 3 bases and the V segment lost 9 bases, leaving 6 bases of the junction unmatched. This CDR3 comprises 14 residues. Germline CDR1 and CDR2: LNHDA and SQIVND (reference sequence).

J is TRBJ1-1 and V is TRBV5-1, with TRBD1 matching over 8 bases. This CDR3 has 13 residues. Germline V gene sequence: CDR1 SGHRS, CDR2 YFSETQ. Trimming removed 0 bases from V and 8 bases from J; junction bases left unmatched: 3. CDR3 sequence (DNA): TGCGCCAGCAGCTTGGAGACAGGGGTAGAAGCTTTCTTT. Residues: CASSLETGVEAFF.

This clone has just a few counts. The V call is TRBV6-5, the J call TRBJ1-5, with D uncertain. Trimming removed 5 bases at V and 2 bases at J, with 7 bases between. CDR1 and CDR2 (germline): MNHEY, SVGAGI. The CDR3 runs to 13 residues. The CDR3 nucleotides are TGTGCCAGCAGTCCCTCTCGCAATCAGCCCCAGCATTTT. This encodes CASSPSRNQPQHF.

This chain uses TRBV20-1 with TRBJ2-1; weak D call: TRBD2 (6 bases). Germline V lookup: CDR1 DFQATT, CDR2 SNEGSKA (reference sequence). This CDR3 has 14 residues. With 3 bases removed from V and 1 base from J, the gap between germline ends came to 10 bases. The CDR3 DNA sequence: TGCAGTGCTAGTGGCGGGATTTCCTACAATGAGCAGTTCTTC. Its translation: CSASGGISYNEQFF.